These 15 T cell receptor beta chains share one sample of origin, sequenced in a study of T-cell memory formation after mild COVID-19. TCRdb called the 5' RACE reads again in MiXCR, with one record for every CDR3 protein. The data contain fewer than 300,000 distinct CDR3 sequences, 18% of them singletons. Sequencing input: PBMCs or a T cell subset sorted from them (not recorded which). The receptors were gathered from a man between 18 and 29 years old who had mild COVID-19 (a few samples of this study predate the infection). Cell type and time point are not known.

This clonotype has a handful of counts. The chain joins TRBV7-6 to TRBJ1-6; D unclear. The CDR3 contains 15 residues. Trimming stripped 1 base from V and 9 bases from J, with 13 bases between. Germline loops: CDR1 SGHVS, CDR2 FNYEAQ. CDR3 sequence: CASSLGDNRSSPLHF. The CDR3 coding sequence is TGTGCCAGCAGCTTAGGCGACAATAGAAGTTCACCCCTCCACTTT.

The chain recombines TRBV10-1 with TRBJ2-7; 7 bases align to TRBD1. CDR3 length equals 14 residues. Per the germline V gene, CDR1 is WNHNN and CDR2 is SYGVQD (reference sequence). V shed 5 bases, J shed 4 bases, and the junction held 8 bases outside the gene matches. This chain's CDR3 is CASSSPDRDYEQYV. The CDR3 DNA is TGCGCCAGCAGTTCCCCTGACAGGGATTACGAGCAGTACGTC.

This clonotype was observed a few times. This chain's CDR3 is CASSYSGGAGANVLTF. The CDR3 DNA sequence: TGTGCCAGCAGTTACTCAGGGGGCGCTGGGGCCAACGTCCTGACTTTC. The chain carries TRBV6-5 and TRBJ2-6; TRBD1 agrees at 7 bases. Losses at the gene ends were 0 bases for V and 2 bases for J; bases not matched to a gene: 1. This CDR3 spans 16 amino acids. Germline V lookup: CDR1 MNHEY, CDR2 SVGAGI.

This clonotype was detected a few times. The chain is built from TRBV7-2 and TRBJ1-5; no clear D gene. V lost 4 bases and J 3 bases, leaving 10 bases between the germline ends. Germline V gives CDR1 SGHTA, CDR2 FQGNSA. CDR3 length: 14 residues. The CDR3 coding sequence is TGTGCCAGCAGCTCGGACGGAATCAATCAGCCCCAGCATTTT. As protein: CASSSDGINQPQHF.

The rearrangement links TRBV7-2 to TRBJ1-2, with 7 nucleotides matching TRBD1. The V segment lost 5 bases and the J segment 4 bases; nucleotides outside the gene matches: 10. Germline V gene data show CDR1 as SGHTA and CDR2 as FQGNSA. The CDR3 extends over 15 amino acids. The CDR3 sequence: CASSPQGWESYGYTF. As DNA, the CDR3 is TGTGCCAGCAGCCCACAGGGGTGGGAGAGCTATGGCTACACCTTC.

This clonotype was observed a handful of times. The chain joins TRBV7-3 to TRBJ2-5; TRBD2 matches 14 bases. CDR3 size: 16 residues. V lost 3 bases and J lost 5; bases outside the gene matches: 5. Germline V gene sequence: CDR1 SGHTA, CDR2 FQGTGA. This chain's CDR3 is CASSLTSGGAWETQYF. DNA of the CDR3: TGTGCCAGCAGCTTGACTAGCGGGGGGGCGTGGGAGACCCAGTACTTC.

This clonotype was detected many times. V and J are TRBV12-3 or TRBV12-4 and TRBJ2-3, with D hard to call. Deletions cut 3 bases from V and 10 bases from J, with 8 bases between. The CDR3 is 11 amino acids. CDR3 in DNA: TGTGCCAGCAGTTTGGCGAATGCGCAGTATTTT. Protein product: CASSLANAQYF.

This clonotype was observed a handful of times. The chain uses TRBV24-1 and TRBJ2-2; possible D gene TRBD2, 5 bases. The CDR3 length is 15 residues. The germline gives CDR1 KGHDR, CDR2 SFDVKD. The V end was cut by 3 bases, the J end by 1 base, with 8 bases between. The CDR3 DNA reads TGTGCCACCAGTGATGCTGGGAGGAACACCGGGGAGCTGTTTTTT. This gives the protein CATSDAGRNTGELFF.

This clonotype was recorded many times. This rearrangement joins TRBV25-1 to TRBJ2-2; D is unclear. There are 15 residues in the CDR3. CDR1 MGHDK and CDR2 SYGVNS come from the germline V gene. Deletions cut 2 bases from V and 6 bases from J, with 13 bases between. The CDR3 sequence: CASSEVSSSSGELFF. CDR3 nucleotides: TGTGCCAGCAGTGAAGTGTCGTCTAGTTCCGGGGAGCTGTTTTTT.

In its sample, this clonotype was seen a few times. The DNA for the CDR3 is TGTGCCAGCAACGATAGGACACAGGGAGCCCAAGAGACCCAGTACTTC. Encoded protein: CASNDRTQGAQETQYF. V and J are TRBV11-2 and TRBJ2-5, with a weak D call TRBD1 (6 bases). Trimming stripped 7 bases from V and 1 base from J, with 19 bases between. Germline V gene lookup returns CDR1 SGHAT and CDR2 FQNNGV. This CDR3 has 16 amino acids.

V and J are TRBV7-3 and TRBJ1-1; D is unresolved. The CDR3 sequence is 13 residues long. The V end was cut by 5 bases, the J end by 8 bases, with 15 bases between. Germline-derived CDR1 and CDR2 are SGHTA and FQGTGA. CDR3 DNA: TGTGCCAGCAGCCAAACCAGGTCAGAAGAAGCTTTCTTT. Protein product: CASSQTRSEEAFF.

The V and J genes are TRBV7-9 and TRBJ1-1; D is possibly TRBD1 (5 bases). Germline V gene data show CDR1 as SEHNR and CDR2 as FQNEAQ (reference sequence). Between the trimmed V and J ends, which lost 10 bases and 1 base, there was a span of 10 bases. CDR3 length equals 12 residues. The CDR3 loop reads CATWGGNTEAFF. In DNA form, the CDR3 reads TGTGCCACCTGGGGCGGGAACACTGAAGCTTTCTTT.

This clonotype has more than one count but fewer than ten. The chain uses TRBV4-2 and TRBJ1-5; tentatively, D is TRBD1 (5 bases). Between the trimmed V and J ends, which lost 0 bases and 4 bases, there was a span of 10 bases. CDR3 length: 15 amino acids. Germline V gives CDR1 LGHNA, CDR2 YNFKEQ. The CDR3 sequence: CASSQDGAENQPQHF. CDR3 coding DNA: TGTGCCAGCAGCCAAGATGGGGCAGAGAATCAGCCCCAGCATTTT.

At least ten counts were recorded for this clonotype. The chain couples TRBV24-1 to TRBJ2-5; TRBD2 matches at 7 bases. This CDR3 comprises 15 residues. The germline V gene has CDR1 KGHDR and CDR2 SFDVKD. The ends lost 7 bases at V and 0 bases at J; junction bases unmatched: 7. The CDR3 protein is CATSALLADQETQYF. DNA of the CDR3: TGTGCCACCAGCGCCCTTCTAGCGGACCAAGAGACCCAGTACTTC.

The chain couples TRBV12-3 or TRBV12-4 to TRBJ2-3; 8 bases match TRBD1. The CDR3 has 16 amino acids. With V trimmed by 2 bases and J by 4 bases, 8 bases remained unmatched. The CDR3, as DNA: TGTGCCAGCAGTTTATGGGGTGCAGGGGGCGCAGATACGCAGTATTTT. Its translation is CASSLWGAGGADTQYF.